This T cell receptor (beta chain) derives from a study of blood T cells in healthy people across ages. This clonotype has a count of ten or more. The use of a sample-barcoded 5' primer and a J-beta primer mix characterized a second PCR of about 6 to 11 cycles. TCRdb processed the 5' RACE reads anew with MiXCR; each CDR3 protein has one entry. The top ten clones hold approximately 15% of a sample with 650,000 to 700,000 distinct CDR3 sequences, 32% of them seen once. Trimming removed 0 bases at V and 8 bases at J, with 9 bases between. In germline, CDR1 is KGHDR, CDR2 SFDVKD. The CDR3 is 13 residues long.

Sequencing was carried out using blood. This chain joins TRBV24-1 and TRBJ1-2; no clear D gene. The TCR comes from an elderly woman in good health. The CDR3 is CATSDLHGRGYTF. As DNA, the CDR3 is TGTGCCACCAGTGATTTGCACGGGAGAGGCTACACCTTC.